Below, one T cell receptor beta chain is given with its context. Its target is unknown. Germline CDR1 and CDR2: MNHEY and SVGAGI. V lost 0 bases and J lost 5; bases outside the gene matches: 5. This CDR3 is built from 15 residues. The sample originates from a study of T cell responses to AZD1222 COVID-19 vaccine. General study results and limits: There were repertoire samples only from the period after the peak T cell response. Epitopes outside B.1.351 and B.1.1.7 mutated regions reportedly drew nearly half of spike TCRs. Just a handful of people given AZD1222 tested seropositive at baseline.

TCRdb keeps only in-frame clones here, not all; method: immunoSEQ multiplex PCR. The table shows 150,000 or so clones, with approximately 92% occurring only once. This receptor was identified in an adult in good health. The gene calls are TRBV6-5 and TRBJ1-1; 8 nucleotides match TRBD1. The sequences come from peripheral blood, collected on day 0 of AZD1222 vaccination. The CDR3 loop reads CASSYSGQGHTEAFF. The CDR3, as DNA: TGTGCCAGCAGTTACTCCGGACAGGGTCATACTGAAGCTTTCTTT.